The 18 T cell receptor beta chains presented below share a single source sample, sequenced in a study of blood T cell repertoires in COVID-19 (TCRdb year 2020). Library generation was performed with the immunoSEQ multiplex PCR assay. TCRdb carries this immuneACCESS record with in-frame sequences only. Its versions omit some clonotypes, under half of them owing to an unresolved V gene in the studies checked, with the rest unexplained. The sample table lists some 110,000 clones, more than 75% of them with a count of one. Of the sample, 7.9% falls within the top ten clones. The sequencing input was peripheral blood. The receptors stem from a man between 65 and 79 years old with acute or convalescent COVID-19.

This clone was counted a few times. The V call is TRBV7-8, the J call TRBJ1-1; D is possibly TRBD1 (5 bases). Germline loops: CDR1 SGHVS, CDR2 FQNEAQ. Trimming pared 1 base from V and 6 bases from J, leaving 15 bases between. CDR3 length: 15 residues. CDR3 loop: CASSLGGVLDSEAFF. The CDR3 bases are TGTGCCAGCAGCTTAGGGGGGGTCCTAGACTCTGAAGCTTTCTTT.

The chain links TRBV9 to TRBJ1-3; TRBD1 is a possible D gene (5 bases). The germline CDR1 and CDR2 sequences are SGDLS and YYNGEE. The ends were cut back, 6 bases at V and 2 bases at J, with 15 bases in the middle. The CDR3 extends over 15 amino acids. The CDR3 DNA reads TGTGCCAGCACCACGGGGAGGGGCACTGGAAACACCATATATTTT. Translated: CASTTGRGTGNTIYF. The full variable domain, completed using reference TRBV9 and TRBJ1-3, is DSGVTQTPKHLITATGQRVTLRCSPRSGDLSVYWYQQSLDQGLQFLIQYYNGEERAKGNILERFSAQQFPDLHSELNLSSLELGDSALYFCASTTGRGTGNTIYFGEGSWLTVV.

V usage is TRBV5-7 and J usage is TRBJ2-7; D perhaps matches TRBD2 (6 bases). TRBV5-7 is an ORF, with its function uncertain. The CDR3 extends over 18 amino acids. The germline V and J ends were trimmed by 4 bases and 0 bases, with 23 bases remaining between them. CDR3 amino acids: CASSPDLGGDLSSYEQYF. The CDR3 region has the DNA TGTGCCAGCAGCCCAGACCTGGGGGGAGATCTCAGCTCCTACGAGCAGTACTTC.

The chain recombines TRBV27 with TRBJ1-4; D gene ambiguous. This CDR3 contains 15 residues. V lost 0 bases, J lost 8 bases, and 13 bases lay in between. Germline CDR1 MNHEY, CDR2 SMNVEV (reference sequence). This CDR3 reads CASSLSGRLGEKLFF. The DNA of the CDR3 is TGTGCCAGCAGTTTATCAGGCAGGTTAGGAGAAAAACTGTTTTTT.

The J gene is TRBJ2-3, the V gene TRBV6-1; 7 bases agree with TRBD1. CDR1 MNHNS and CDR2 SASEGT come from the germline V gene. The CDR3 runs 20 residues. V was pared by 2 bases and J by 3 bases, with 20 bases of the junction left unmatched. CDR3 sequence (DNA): TGTGCCAGCAGTGAAAAGTCGAGGGGGCCAGGGAAGTCGAGAACAGATACGCAGTATTTT. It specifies CASSEKSRGPGKSRTDTQYF.

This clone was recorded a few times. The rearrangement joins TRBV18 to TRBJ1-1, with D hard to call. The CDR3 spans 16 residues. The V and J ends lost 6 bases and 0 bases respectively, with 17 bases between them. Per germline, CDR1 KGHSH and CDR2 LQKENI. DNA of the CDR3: TGTGCCAGCTCTCAAGAAAAGGGAGGACTGAACACTGAAGCTTTCTTT. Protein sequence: CASSQEKGGLNTEAFF.

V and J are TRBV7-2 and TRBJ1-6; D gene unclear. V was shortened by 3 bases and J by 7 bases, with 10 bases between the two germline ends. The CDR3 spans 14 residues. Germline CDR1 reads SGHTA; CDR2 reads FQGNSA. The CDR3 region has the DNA TGTGCCAGCAGCTTTCAGGCTCGGAATTCACCCCTCCACTTT. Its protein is CASSFQARNSPLHF.

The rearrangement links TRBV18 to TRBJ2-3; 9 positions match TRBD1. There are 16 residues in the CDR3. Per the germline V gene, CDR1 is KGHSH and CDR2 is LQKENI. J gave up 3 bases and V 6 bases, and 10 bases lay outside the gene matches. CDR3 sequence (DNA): TGTGCCAGCTCGCCCCAGAAGACAGGGGGAACAGATACGCAGTATTTT. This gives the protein CASSPQKTGGTDTQYF.

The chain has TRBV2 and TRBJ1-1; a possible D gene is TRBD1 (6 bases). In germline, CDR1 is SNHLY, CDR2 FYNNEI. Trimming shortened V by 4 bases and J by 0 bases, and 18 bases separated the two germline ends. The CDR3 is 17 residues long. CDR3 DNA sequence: TGTGCCAGCAGTGGAGCAGGGGTAAAAAGTATGAACACTGAAGCTTTCTTT. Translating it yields CASSGAGVKSMNTEAFF. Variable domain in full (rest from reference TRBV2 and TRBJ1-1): EPEVTQTPSHQVTQMGQEVILRCVPISNHLYFYWYRQILGQKVEFLVSFYNNEISEKSEIFDDQFSVERPDGSNFTLKIRSTKLEDSAMYFCASSGAGVKSMNTEAFFGQGTRLTVV.

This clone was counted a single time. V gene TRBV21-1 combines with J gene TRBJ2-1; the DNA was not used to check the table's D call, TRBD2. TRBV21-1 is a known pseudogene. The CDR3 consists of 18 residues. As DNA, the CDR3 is TGTGCCAGCAGCAAAGTCTTATTGGGCAGGGAGGCCTACAATGAGCAGTTCTTC. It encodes CASSKVLLGREAYNEQFF.

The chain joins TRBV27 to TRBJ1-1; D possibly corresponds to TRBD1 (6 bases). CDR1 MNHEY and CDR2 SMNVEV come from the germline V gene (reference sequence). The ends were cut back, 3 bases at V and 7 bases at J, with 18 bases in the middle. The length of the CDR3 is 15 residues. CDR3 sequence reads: CASSLQQGGGVEAFF. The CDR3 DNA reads TGTGCCAGCAGTTTGCAACAGGGTGGCGGAGTTGAAGCTTTCTTT.

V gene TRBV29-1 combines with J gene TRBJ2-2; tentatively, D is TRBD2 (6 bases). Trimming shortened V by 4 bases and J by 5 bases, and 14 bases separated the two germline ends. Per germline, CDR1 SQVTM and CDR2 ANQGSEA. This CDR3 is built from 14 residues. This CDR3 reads CSVAVGGATGELFF. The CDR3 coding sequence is TGCAGCGTTGCCGTTGGCGGGGCTACCGGGGAGCTGTTTTTT.

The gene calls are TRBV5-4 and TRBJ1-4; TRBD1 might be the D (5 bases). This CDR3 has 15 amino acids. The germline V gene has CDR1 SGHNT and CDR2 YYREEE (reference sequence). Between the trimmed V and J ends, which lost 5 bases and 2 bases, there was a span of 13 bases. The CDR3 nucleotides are TGTGCCAGCAGTCGAACGGGGGGGACTAATGAAAAACTGTTTTTT. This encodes CASSRTGGTNEKLFF. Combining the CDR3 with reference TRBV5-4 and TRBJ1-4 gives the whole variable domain ETGVTQSPTHLIKTRGQQVTLRCSSQSGHNTVSWYQQALGQGPQFIFQYYREEENGRGNFPPRFSGLQFPNYSSELNVNALELDDSALYLCASSRTGGTNEKLFFGSGTQLSVL.

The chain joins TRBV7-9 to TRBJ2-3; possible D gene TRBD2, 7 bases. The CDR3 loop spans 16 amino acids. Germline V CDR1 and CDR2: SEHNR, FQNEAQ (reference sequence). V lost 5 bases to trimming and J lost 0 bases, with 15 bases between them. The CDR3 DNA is TGTGCCAGCAGCCCCCTGCGGGGGCACAGCACAGATACGCAGTATTTT. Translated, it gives CASSPLRGHSTDTQYF.

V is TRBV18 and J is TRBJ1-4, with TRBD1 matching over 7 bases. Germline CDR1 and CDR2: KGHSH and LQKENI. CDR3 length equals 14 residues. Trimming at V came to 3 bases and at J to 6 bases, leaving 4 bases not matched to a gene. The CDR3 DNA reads TGTGCCAGCTCACCCTTAGGGGGCCATGAAAAACTGTTTTTT. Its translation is CASSPLGGHEKLFF. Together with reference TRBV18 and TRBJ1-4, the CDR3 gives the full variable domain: NAGVMQNPRHLVRRRGQEARLRCSPMKGHSHVYWYRQLPEEGLKFMVYLQKENIIDESGMPKERFSAEFPKEGPSILRIQQVVRGDSAAYFCASSPLGGHEKLFFGSGTQLSVL.

The CDR3 DNA follows: TGTGCCAGCAGCGGCCACGACAGCTCCTACGAGCAGTACTTC. It is translated as CASSGHDSSYEQYF. V is TRBV5-4 and J is TRBJ2-7; maybe TRBD1 (5 bases). With 4 bases removed from V and 0 bases from J, the gap between germline ends came to 11 bases. The CDR3 is 14 amino acids. Germline lookup yields CDR1 SGHNT and CDR2 YYREEE (reference sequence).

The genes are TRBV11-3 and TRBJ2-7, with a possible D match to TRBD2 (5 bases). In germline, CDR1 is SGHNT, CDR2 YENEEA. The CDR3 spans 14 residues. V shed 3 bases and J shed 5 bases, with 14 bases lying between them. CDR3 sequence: CASSFRGSSHEQYF. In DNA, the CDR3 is TGTGCCAGCAGCTTTCGGGGTAGTTCCCACGAGCAGTACTTC.

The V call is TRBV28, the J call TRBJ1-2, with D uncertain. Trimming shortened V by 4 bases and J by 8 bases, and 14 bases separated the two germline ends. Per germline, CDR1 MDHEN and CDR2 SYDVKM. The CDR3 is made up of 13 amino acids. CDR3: CASSSWQAGGYTF. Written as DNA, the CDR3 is TGTGCCAGCAGTTCTTGGCAGGCGGGGGGCTACACCTTC.